Ten or more counts support the clone carrying this TCR beta chain. Libraries were prepared by immunoSEQ multiplex PCR; TCRdb keeps only in-frame clonotypes and omits some of them. Here the sample spans approximately 140,000 clones, around 83% being singletons. The record originates from a study of blood T cell repertoires in COVID-19. Study summary: T cells, B-cell-depleted T cells, or PBMCs supplied cDNA or gDNA.

Sequencing used peripheral blood. The receptor was derived from a man aged 40-50 years with active or convalescent COVID-19.

CDR3 DNA: TGTGCCAGCAGTTTTGGGGAGGAGACCCAGTACTTC. This codes for CASSFGEETQYF. This chain links TRBV12-3 or TRBV12-4 with TRBJ2-5; D may be TRBD2 (5 bases). CDR3 length: 12 residues. V was pared by 3 bases and J by 5 bases, with 7 bases between.